The subject of this entry is one T cell receptor (beta chain). These data belong to a study of blood T cell repertoires in COVID-19. V was pared by 3 bases and J by 2 bases, with 9 bases between. CDR1 and CDR2 from the germline V gene are SGDLS and YYNGEE. The CDR3 is 15 residues long. The repertoire was sequenced with immunoSEQ multiplex PCR; TCRdb's copy has only in-frame clones and lacks some. Here the sample spans 170,000 or so clones, about four fifths being singletons. The chain recombines TRBV9 with TRBJ2-6; no definite D call. The origin of this receptor is a man younger than 35 with active or convalescent COVID-19. Sequencing input: peripheral blood. The CDR3 nucleotides are TGTGCCAGCAGCGAGAGAGGTGCTGGGGCCAACGTCCTGACTTTC. Protein: CASSERGAGANVLTF.